This TCR beta chain was captured by sequencing in a study of shared clonotypes between healthy human individuals. Points from the study as a whole: Naive subsets generally had larger estimated richness than memory subsets.

With regard to this clone: Antigen unknown.

This CDR3 is 13 amino acids long. TCRdb's copy holds only in-frame clones and misses some; the assay was immunoSEQ multiplex PCR. Among 2 million to 2.5 million clones listed, approximately 95% were seen once. V usage is TRBV21-1 and J usage is TRBJ1-2; the D segment call TRBD1 is taken from the table without a DNA check. TRBV21-1 is shown as a pseudogene. The sequenced material came from naive CD4+ T cells sorted from blood. Regarding subset: CD45RA+ positively selected. This receptor was obtained from a man younger than 35 in good health. CDR3 nucleotide sequence: TGTGCCAGCAGGGCAGGTCGTCGCTATGGCTACACCTTC. Translating gives CASRAGRRYGYTF.